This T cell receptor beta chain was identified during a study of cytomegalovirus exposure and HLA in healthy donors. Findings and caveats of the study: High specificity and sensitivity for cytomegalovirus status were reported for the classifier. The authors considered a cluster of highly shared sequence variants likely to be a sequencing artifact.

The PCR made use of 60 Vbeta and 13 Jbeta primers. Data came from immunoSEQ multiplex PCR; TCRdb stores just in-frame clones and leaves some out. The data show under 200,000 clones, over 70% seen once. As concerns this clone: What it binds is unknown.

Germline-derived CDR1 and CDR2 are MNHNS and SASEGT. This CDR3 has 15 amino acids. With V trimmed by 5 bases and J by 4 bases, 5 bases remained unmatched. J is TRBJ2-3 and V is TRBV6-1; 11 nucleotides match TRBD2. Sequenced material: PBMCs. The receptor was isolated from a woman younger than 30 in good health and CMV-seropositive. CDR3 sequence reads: CASSSLAGGSDTQYF. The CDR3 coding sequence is TGTGCCAGCAGTTCGCTAGCGGGGGGTTCAGATACGCAGTATTTT.